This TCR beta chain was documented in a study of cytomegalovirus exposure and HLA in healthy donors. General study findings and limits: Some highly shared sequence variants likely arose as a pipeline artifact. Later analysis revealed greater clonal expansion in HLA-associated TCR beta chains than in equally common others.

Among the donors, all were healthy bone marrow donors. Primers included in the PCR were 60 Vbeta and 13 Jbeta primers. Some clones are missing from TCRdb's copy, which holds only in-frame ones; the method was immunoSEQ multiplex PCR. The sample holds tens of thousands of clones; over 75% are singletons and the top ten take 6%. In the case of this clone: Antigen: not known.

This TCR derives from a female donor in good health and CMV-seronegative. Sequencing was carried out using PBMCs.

Written as DNA, the CDR3 is TGTGCCACCAGGTCCGGGACAGGAACCTACAATGAGCAGTTCTTC. It is translated as CATRSGTGTYNEQFF. The chain carries TRBV15 and TRBJ2-1, with 8 bases lining up with TRBD1. V shed 6 bases, J shed 2 bases, and the junction held 6 bases outside the gene matches. The CDR3 loop spans 15 amino acids. CDR1 is LNHNV, CDR2 YYDKDF, per germline (reference sequence).